This record concerns one T cell receptor beta chain sequence. The data were produced by immunoSEQ multiplex PCR, yet TCRdb's version contains in-frame clones alone and is incomplete. Seen here are approximately 270,000 clones, approximately 85% observed once, and the top ten hold around 4.5%. The data belong to a study of blood T cell repertoires in COVID-19. The wider study: Acute-phase and convalescent COVID-19 samples originated in the United States, Italy and Spain. Sources were T cells, B-cell-depleted T cells, or PBMCs; the material itself was cDNA or gDNA.

This CDR3 is built from 16 residues. J gave up 8 bases and V 0 bases, and 8 bases lay outside the gene matches. Germline CDR1 reads SGHTA; CDR2 reads FQGNSA. Cohorts were assigned according to the clinical history that participants reported. What the recovered Cohort 3 donors had was two negative PCRs, clearance, or symptom resolution. The chain carries TRBV7-2 and TRBJ2-4; 9 bases are shared with TRBD2. Sequencing input: PBMCs or T cells enriched from blood (not recorded which). The receptor was derived from a young woman who had recovered from COVID-19. In DNA, the CDR3 is TGTGCCAGCAGCTTAGCGCGGGGGGGGCCGGTTGACATTCAGTACTTC. It translates to CASSLARGGPVDIQYF.